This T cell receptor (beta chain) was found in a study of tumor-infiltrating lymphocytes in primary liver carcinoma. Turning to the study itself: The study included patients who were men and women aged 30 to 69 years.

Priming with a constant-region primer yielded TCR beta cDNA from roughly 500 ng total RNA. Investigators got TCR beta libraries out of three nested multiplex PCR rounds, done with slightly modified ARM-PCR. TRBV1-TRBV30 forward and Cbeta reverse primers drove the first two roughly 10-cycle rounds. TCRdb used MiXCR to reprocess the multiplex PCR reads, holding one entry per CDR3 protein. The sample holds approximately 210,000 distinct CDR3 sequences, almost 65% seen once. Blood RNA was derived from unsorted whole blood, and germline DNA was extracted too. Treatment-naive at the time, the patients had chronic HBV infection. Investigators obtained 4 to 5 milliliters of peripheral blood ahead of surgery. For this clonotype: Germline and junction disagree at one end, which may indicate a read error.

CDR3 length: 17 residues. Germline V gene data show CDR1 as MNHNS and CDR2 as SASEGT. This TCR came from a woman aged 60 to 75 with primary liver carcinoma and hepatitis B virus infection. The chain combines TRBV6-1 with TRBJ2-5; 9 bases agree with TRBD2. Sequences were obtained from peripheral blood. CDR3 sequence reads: CTSSDTASGIFSEAQYF. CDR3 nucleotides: TGTACCAGCAGTGACACAGCTAGCGGGATATTCTCAGAGGCCCAGTACTTC.